These 2 T cell receptor beta chains originate from one sample sequenced in a study of T cell responses to AZD1222 COVID-19 vaccine. Clones were sequenced by immunoSEQ multiplex PCR, and TCRdb holds only the in-frame ones, with some missing. The sample lists some 110,000 clones, more than 80% seen once, with approximately 4.2% in the top ten. Here the sequenced sample was peripheral blood, taken on day 0 of AZD1222 vaccination. Receptor source: an adult in good health.

V usage is TRBV16 and J usage is TRBJ1-5, with D unclear. Germline V lookup: CDR1 KGHSY, CDR2 FQNENV. V gave up 4 bases and J gave up 0 bases, with 13 bases separating them. The CDR3 has 16 amino acids. The CDR3 sequence: CASSPPRGYSNQPQHF. CDR3 in DNA: TGTGCCAGCAGCCCTCCCCGGGGATATAGCAATCAGCCCCAGCATTTT.

The J gene is TRBJ2-3, the V gene TRBV7-8; D is tentatively TRBD1 or TRBD2 (5 bases each). Trimming took 3 bases from V and 4 from J, leaving 11 bases between them. CDR3 length: 14 residues. In germline, CDR1 is SGHVS, CDR2 FQNEAQ. This CDR3 is CASSFGATADTQYF. CDR3 bases: TGTGCCAGCAGCTTCGGGGCCACCGCAGATACGCAGTATTTT. Combining the CDR3 with reference TRBV7-8 and TRBJ2-3 gives the whole variable domain GAGVSQSPRYKVAKRGQDVALRCDPISGHVSLFWYQQALGQGPEFLTYFQNEAQLDKSGLPSDRFFAERPEGSVSTLKIQRTQQEDSAVYLCASSFGATADTQYFGPGTRLTVL.